This passage covers 20 T cell receptor beta chains from one sample sequenced in a study of identical twins. TCRdb processed the 5' RACE reads anew with MiXCR; each CDR3 protein has one entry. The sample shows hundreds of thousands of distinct CDR3 sequences, approximately 22% of them seen only once. The sample also formed part of further work on T cells expressing NK-cell markers.

Sequenced material: PBMCs. The receptors were sampled from a woman aged 18-29 years in good health.

This chain uses TRBV11-2 with TRBJ2-3, with D perhaps given as TRBD1 or TRBD2 (6 bases each). Germline-derived CDR1 and CDR2 are SGHAT and FQNNGV. V lost 5 bases to trimming and J lost 3 bases, with 18 bases between them. CDR3 length: 16 amino acids. The CDR3 DNA is TGTGCCAGCAGCCCTCGAGGGGGGACAATAACAGATACGCAGTATTTT. Translating it yields CASSPRGGTITDTQYF. Combining the CDR3 with reference TRBV11-2 and TRBJ2-3 gives the whole variable domain EAGVAQSPRYKIIEKRQSVAFWCNPISGHATLYWYQQILGQGPKLLIQFQNNGVVDDSQLPKDRFSAERLKGVDSTLKIQPAKLEDSAVYLCASSPRGGTITDTQYFGPGTRLTVL.

V and J are TRBV20-1 and TRBJ2-3; no clear D gene. The V gene's germline CDR1 is DFQATT and CDR2 SNEGSKA (reference sequence). The V gene lost 1 base and the J gene lost 2 bases, with 19 bases spanning the gap. The CDR3 consists of 17 residues. This chain's CDR3 is CSARVVERARPTDTQYF. As DNA, the CDR3 is TGCAGTGCTAGAGTCGTTGAACGAGCGAGACCCACAGATACGCAGTATTTT.

This clonotype was found a few times. This chain uses TRBV6-5 with TRBJ2-5, with D uncertain. Germline lookup yields CDR1 MNHEY and CDR2 SVGAGI. Trimming took off 4 bases at V and 4 bases at J, with 13 bases between the two ends. The CDR3 totals 14 residues. As DNA, the CDR3 is TGTGCCAGCAGTTCCAGACTGACACCAGAGACCCAGTACTTC. This sequence encodes CASSSRLTPETQYF.

This clonotype showed up many times. The V and J genes are TRBV6-1 and TRBJ2-7; 10 bases match TRBD2. This CDR3 is 14 amino acids long. Germline CDR1 MNHNS, CDR2 SASEGT. Losses at the gene ends were 6 bases for V and 4 bases for J; bases not matched to a gene: 6. This chain's CDR3 is CASSQGLAPYEQYF. The DNA of the CDR3 is TGTGCCAGCAGCCAGGGACTAGCGCCTTACGAGCAGTACTTC.

V gene TRBV7-9 combines with J gene TRBJ1-2; 7 nucleotides match TRBD1. Germline CDR1 reads SEHNR; CDR2 reads FQNEAQ (reference sequence). This CDR3 has 15 amino acids. With V trimmed by 2 bases and J by 4 bases, 7 bases remained unmatched. The CDR3 sequence is CASSLSGQQLYGYTF. CDR3 nucleotides: TGTGCCAGCAGCTTATCGGGACAGCAGCTCTATGGCTACACCTTC.

The V call is TRBV20-1, the J call TRBJ2-7, with 12 bases lining up with TRBD2. CDR1 and CDR2 from the germline V gene are DFQATT and SNEGSKA (reference sequence). The CDR3 spans 14 residues. Trimming took 5 bases from V and 3 from J; bases not matched to a gene: 5. The DNA of the CDR3 is TGCAGTGCTTCCCCGACTAGCGGGAGCTACGAGCAGTACTTC. Its protein is CSASPTSGSYEQYF.

The chain links TRBV7-9 to TRBJ2-3; D not resolved. CDR1 and CDR2 (germline): SEHNR, FQNEAQ (reference sequence). The CDR3 has 13 amino acids. V lost 3 bases, J lost 1 base, and 5 bases lay in between. The CDR3 is CASSLFRTDTQYF. DNA of the CDR3: TGTGCCAGCAGCTTGTTTCGCACAGATACGCAGTATTTT.

This chain uses TRBV20-1 with TRBJ2-1; weak D call: TRBD2 (7 bases). The CDR3 sequence is 15 residues long. V lost 5 bases and J 4 bases, leaving 18 bases between the germline ends. The germline gives CDR1 DFQATT, CDR2 SNEGSKA (reference sequence). CDR3 nucleotides: TGCAGTGCTGCGGCGGGGAGGGGGAGGTACAATGAGCAGTTCTTC. This encodes CSAAAGRGRYNEQFF.

The genes are TRBV6-1 and TRBJ2-5; 9 bases line up with TRBD1. This CDR3 is built from 14 residues. Germline V gene data show CDR1 as MNHNS and CDR2 as SASEGT. Trimming at V came to 8 bases and at J to 1 base, leaving 5 bases not matched to a gene. CDR3 sequence reads: CASGEDRGQETQYF. The DNA of the CDR3 is TGTGCCAGCGGGGAGGACAGGGGCCAAGAGACCCAGTACTTC.

At least ten counts were recorded for this clonotype. In DNA form, the CDR3 reads TGCGCCAGCAGCAACCAAAACGCAGATACGCAGTATTTT. Protein product: CASSNQNADTQYF. The genes are TRBV4-3 and TRBJ2-3; D ambiguous. Germline V gene data show CDR1 as LGHNA and CDR2 as YSLEER. The V and J ends lost 5 bases and 4 bases respectively, with 10 bases between them. The length of the CDR3 is 13 residues.

A few counts support this clonotype. The chain is built from TRBV6-5 and TRBJ2-1, with a possible D match to TRBD2 (7 bases). The ends were cut back, 2 bases at V and 4 bases at J, with 18 bases in the middle. The CDR3 runs to 17 residues. Per germline, CDR1 MNHEY and CDR2 SVGAGI. The DNA for the CDR3 is TGTGCCAGCAGTTACAGGGTAGGGGGGGGATGGTACAATGAGCAGTTCTTC. This sequence encodes CASSYRVGGGWYNEQFF.

This clonotype has just a few counts. This rearrangement joins TRBV20-1 to TRBJ2-1, with 7 bases aligning to TRBD2. CDR3 size: 15 residues. The germline CDR1 and CDR2 sequences are DFQATT and SNEGSKA (reference sequence). The ends lost 0 bases at V and 7 bases at J; junction bases unmatched: 9. CDR3 region: CSARDFRSGKNEQFF. CDR3 nucleotides: TGCAGTGCTAGAGACTTCCGGAGCGGGAAAAATGAGCAGTTCTTC.

The rearrangement joins TRBV10-3 to TRBJ2-3, with TRBD1 matching over 7 bases. This CDR3 has 14 residues. The V and J ends lost 2 bases and 4 bases, in that order; junction bases with no gene match: 3. Germline-derived CDR1 and CDR2 are ENHRY and SYGVKD. The CDR3 coding sequence is TGTGCCATCAGTGAGAGACAGGGTGCAGATACGCAGTATTTT. Amino acids: CAISERQGADTQYF.

The chain carries TRBV10-3 and TRBJ2-1, with D possibly TRBD2 on 6 matching bases. Trimming shortened V by 7 bases and J by 6 bases, and 13 bases separated the two germline ends. Germline assignment: CDR1 ENHRY and CDR2 SYGVKD. This CDR3 is built from 13 residues. The DNA of the CDR3 is TGTGCCATCACGGGGGATGCAGGCAATGAGCAGTTCTTC. Translated, it gives CAITGDAGNEQFF.

This clonotype was observed at least ten times. The chain has TRBV6-5 and TRBJ1-1; unclear D gene. The length of the CDR3 is 14 residues. Germline V gene data show CDR1 as MNHEY and CDR2 as SVGAGI. Trimming removed 1 base from V and 1 base from J, with 7 bases in between. The CDR3 region has the DNA TGTGCCAGCAGTTACTTGAGGACGAACACTGAAGCTTTCTTT. It translates to CASSYLRTNTEAFF.

The chain employs TRBV7-9 and TRBJ2-3; perhaps TRBD1 as D (5 bases). The CDR3 has 13 amino acids. V lost 1 base and J lost 5, with 7 bases in between. Germline assignment: CDR1 SEHNR and CDR2 FQNEAQ (reference sequence). In nucleotides, the CDR3 is TGTGCCAGCAGCTTAGAAGGGGAAGATACGCAGTATTTT. Translating it yields CASSLEGEDTQYF. The full variable domain, completed using reference TRBV7-9 and TRBJ2-3, is DTGVSQNPRHKITKRGQNVTFRCDPISEHNRLYWYRQTLGQGPEFLTYFQNEAQLEKSRLLSDRFSAERPKGSFSTLEIQRTEQGDSAMYLCASSLEGEDTQYFGPGTRLTVL.

The J gene is TRBJ2-1, the V gene TRBV20-1; D might be TRBD1 or TRBD2, each matching 5 bases. The CDR3 is 16 amino acids. V was cut by 3 bases and J by 6 bases, with 21 bases left in between. CDR1 is DFQATT, CDR2 SNEGSKA, per germline (reference sequence). This chain's CDR3 is CSASGTDQTAVNEQFF. CDR3 DNA: TGCAGTGCTAGCGGGACGGACCAAACGGCGGTCAATGAGCAGTTCTTC.

The chain combines TRBV7-9 with TRBJ2-2; D is undetermined. V gave up 11 bases and J gave up 0 bases, with 10 bases separating them. CDR1 and CDR2 (germline): SEHNR, FQNEAQ (reference sequence). The CDR3 sequence is 13 residues long. CDR3 nucleotides: TGTGCCTCTACCGGACCGAACACCGGGGAGCTGTTTTTT. Translation: CASTGPNTGELFF.

This chain uses TRBV12-5 with TRBJ2-1, with a possible D match to TRBD2 (5 bases). Deletions cut 5 bases from V and 13 bases from J, with 15 bases between. The CDR3 spans 12 residues. Germline V gives CDR1 LGHNT, CDR2 FRNRAP. The CDR3 DNA is TGTGCTAGTGGTCCGCTCTACGGGGATCAGTTCTTC. Its translation: CASGPLYGDQFF. Full variable domain (outside the CDR3, taken from reference TRBV12-5 and TRBJ2-1): DARVTQTPRHKVTEMGQEVTMRCQPILGHNTVFWYRQTMMQGLELLAYFRNRAPLDDSGMPKDRFSAEMPDATLATLKIQPSEPRDSAVYFCASGPLYGDQFFGPGTRLTVL.

This chain uses TRBV2 with TRBJ2-7, with D uncertain. Looked up from germline, CDR1 is SNHLY and CDR2 is FYNNEI. Trimming took off 4 bases at V and 7 bases at J, with 14 bases between the two ends. The CDR3 is made up of 13 amino acids. Here the CDR3 reads CASSVATRLEQYF. CDR3 coding DNA: TGTGCCAGCAGTGTTGCCACCCGCCTAGAGCAGTACTTC.